This T cell receptor (beta chain) appears in the sequencing data of a study of cytomegalovirus exposure and HLA in healthy donors. Whole-study results and caveats: A link between a missense DCLRE1C variant and TCR beta V- and J-gene trimming emerged from a later analysis.

It was with 60 Vbeta and 13 Jbeta primers that the PCR ran. Clones were read by immunoSEQ multiplex PCR, and TCRdb kept only the in-frame ones, dropping some. The data contain about 210,000 clones, about four fifths of them singletons. This CDR3 contains 14 residues. Trimming removed 6 bases at V and 6 bases at J, with 17 bases between. Germline-derived CDR1 and CDR2 are MDHEN and SYDVKM. About this clone itself: Its antigen is unidentified.

The specimen sequenced was PBMCs. The rearrangement links TRBV28 to TRBJ1-1; D perhaps matches TRBD1 (5 bases). This TCR was sampled from a man aged 30-40 years in good health and CMV-seronegative. The CDR3 loop reads CASSFPTGVAEAFF. The CDR3 DNA follows: TGTGCCAGCAGCTTCCCGACGGGGGTGGCTGAAGCTTTCTTT.